These 8 T cell receptor beta chains were all obtained from the same sample, sequenced in a study of blood T cell repertoires in COVID-19. Method: immunoSEQ multiplex PCR; TCRdb's copy keeps in-frame clones and lacks some. The table lists tens of thousands of clones, around 82% of them singletons. Sequenced: peripheral blood. The receptors were gathered from a human donor in a cohort sampled during active COVID-19.

The table lists this clone with a few counts. This sequence joins TRBV7-9 and TRBJ1-6; D possibly corresponds to TRBD1 (5 bases). This CDR3 has 13 residues. Between the trimmed V and J ends, which lost 5 bases and 8 bases, there was a span of 10 bases. Germline CDR1 and CDR2: SEHNR and FQNEAQ (reference sequence). The CDR3, as DNA: TGTGCCAGCAGCAGGGGCCAGGATTCACCCCTCCACTTT. Its protein is CASSRGQDSPLHF.

The chain links TRBV2 to TRBJ2-2; D remains unclear. Germline loops: CDR1 SNHLY, CDR2 FYNNEI. Trimming took off 6 bases at V and 3 bases at J, with 14 bases between the two ends. CDR3 length: 15 amino acids. For the CDR3, the DNA is TGTGCCAGCAGCTTGACTTATGTAGACACCGGGGAGCTGTTTTTT. This encodes CASSLTYVDTGELFF.

The rearrangement links TRBV11-2 to TRBJ1-2; 8 bases map to TRBD1. The CDR3 runs to 15 residues. Losses at the gene ends were 2 bases for V and 1 base for J; bases not matched to a gene: 3. Looked up from germline, CDR1 is SGHAT and CDR2 is FQNNGV. The CDR3: CASSLRTGGNYGYTF. DNA of the CDR3: TGTGCCAGCAGCTTACGCACAGGGGGTAACTATGGCTACACCTTC.

The rearrangement joins TRBV3-1 (or the pseudogene TRBV3-2) to TRBJ1-2; D unresolved. The CDR3 consists of 12 residues. With 2 bases removed from V and 6 bases from J, the gap between germline ends came to 7 bases. Germline-derived CDR1 and CDR2 are LGHDT and YNNKEL (reference sequence). CDR3 amino acids: CASSQSADGYTF. The CDR3 bases are TGTGCCAGCAGCCAATCCGCGGATGGCTACACCTTC.

The chain has TRBV5-1 and TRBJ1-5; TRBD1 matches at 12 bases. Germline V gene data show CDR1 as SGHRS and CDR2 as YFSETQ. This CDR3 comprises 15 residues. V dropped 4 bases and J dropped 6; count of bases not matched to a gene: 5. Here the CDR3 reads CASSPGTGGGQPQHF. Written as DNA, the CDR3 is TGCGCCAGCAGCCCCGGGACAGGGGGCGGTCAGCCCCAGCATTTT.

The chain uses TRBV29-1 and TRBJ2-7, with a possible D match to TRBD2 (6 bases). This CDR3 comprises 13 residues. Looked up from germline, CDR1 is SQVTM and CDR2 is ANQGSEA. Trimming cost V 5 bases and J 0 bases, with 11 bases left between them. The CDR3 sequence: CSVLDGSSYEQYF. In DNA form, the CDR3 reads TGCAGCGTTCTCGACGGGAGCTCCTACGAGCAGTACTTC.

The chain is built from TRBV3-1 (or the pseudogene TRBV3-2) and TRBJ2-1; D possibly corresponds to TRBD1 (6 bases). With 3 bases removed from V and 9 bases from J, the gap between germline ends came to 9 bases. Germline V gene lookup returns CDR1 LGHDT and CDR2 YNNKEL (reference sequence). CDR3 length equals 12 residues. The CDR3 DNA is TGTGCCAGCAGCCACCAGGGGAGTGAGCAGTTCTTC. Its translation is CASSHQGSEQFF.

This sequence joins TRBV4-1 and TRBJ2-2, with a tentative D call TRBD2 (6 bases). Deletions cut 0 bases from V and 0 bases from J, with 8 bases between. Germline CDR1 reads MGHRA; CDR2 reads YSYEKL. The CDR3 has 16 amino acids. DNA for the CDR3: TGCGCCAGCAGCCAAGAGGAGGGGACGAACACCGGGGAGCTGTTTTTT. It encodes CASSQEEGTNTGELFF.